One sample yielded the 23 T cell receptor beta chains listed below, sequenced in a study of T cells after posttransplantation cyclophosphamide. Sequencing used immunoSEQ multiplex PCR; TCRdb keeps in-frame clones, though not all of them. The data hold almost 10,000 clones, with 89% observed a single time. Sampled 1 year posttransplant, controls received myeloablative marrow transplants, methotrexate and a calcineurin inhibitor. This material consisted of PBMCs, taken 420 to 450 days after allogeneic stem cell transplant with calcineurin inhibitor and methotrexate. The receptors derive from a male patient between 45 and 59 years old who received an allogeneic stem cell transplant from an unrelated donor, was CMV-positive, and had chronic GVHD only. The T cells may partly be graft donor cells.

J is TRBJ2-3 and V is TRBV6-6, with D possibly being TRBD2 (6 bases). Between the trimmed V and J ends, which lost 8 bases and 0 bases, there was a span of 15 bases. Germline V CDR1 and CDR2: MNHNY, SVGAGI (reference sequence). CDR3 length: 15 residues. CDR3 amino acids: CASRGDSFSTDTQYF. The DNA for the CDR3 is TGTGCCAGCCGCGGGGACTCTTTTAGCACAGATACGCAGTATTTT.

The chain employs TRBV7-9 and TRBJ2-5; TRBD2 matches at 7 bases. TRBJ2-7 matches the DNA end more closely, so the J call is doubtful. Per germline, CDR1 SEHNR and CDR2 FQNEAQ (reference sequence). CDR3 length: 14 residues. CDR3 sequence reads: CASSSSGLPYEQYF. The CDR3 bases are TGTGCCAGCAGCTCTAGCGGACTCCCCTACGAGCAGTACTTC.

This clone is labeled as medium-sized. The chain couples TRBV4-1 to TRBJ2-7; 11 bases line up with TRBD1. The CDR3 spans 14 residues. V dropped 5 bases and J dropped 6; count of bases not matched to a gene: 6. Germline V gene data show CDR1 as MGHRA and CDR2 as YSYEKL. The CDR3 nucleotides read TGCGCCAGCAGCGCCCGGGACAGGGGGTCCGAGCAGTACTTC. Translated, it gives CASSARDRGSEQYF.

The chain recombines TRBV7-2 with TRBJ1-1, with D unclear. Trimming cost V 5 bases and J 9 bases, with 10 bases left between them. The CDR3 extends over 11 amino acids. The V gene's germline CDR1 is SGHTA and CDR2 FQGNSA. The chain's CDR3 is CASSIYLKAFF. CDR3 DNA sequence: TGTGCCAGCAGCATCTATTTAAAAGCTTTCTTT.

The V gene is TRBV7-2, the J gene TRBJ1-5, with 7 bases matching TRBD1. CDR3 size: 15 residues. Germline loops: CDR1 SGHTA, CDR2 FQGNSA. V shed 4 bases, J shed 3 bases, and the junction held 6 bases outside the gene matches. The CDR3 DNA reads TGTGCCAGCAGCTGGGGGACAGCTCACAATCAGCCCCAGCATTTT. Protein sequence: CASSWGTAHNQPQHF.

The genes are TRBV6-1 and TRBJ2-2; 10 bases map to TRBD1. This CDR3 has 14 amino acids. Germline V CDR1 and CDR2: MNHNS, SASEGT. J lost 5 bases, V lost 6 bases, and 3 bases had no gene match. The CDR3: CASSGTGETGELFF. Here the CDR3 DNA reads TGTGCCAGCAGCGGGACAGGGGAGACCGGGGAGCTGTTTTTT.

This sequence joins TRBV6-1 and TRBJ1-1; D call uncertain. This CDR3 spans 11 amino acids. Germline loops: CDR1 MNHNS, CDR2 SASEGT. The CDR3 DNA is TGTGCAGGGAGATTGAACACTGAAGCTTTCTTT. This codes for CAGRLNTEAFF.

CDR3 sequence reads: CASSEAATNEKLFF. CDR3 bases: TGTGCCAGCAGTGAGGCAGCAACTAATGAAAAACTGTTTTTT. The chain combines TRBV2 with TRBJ1-4; D remains unclear. Germline CDR1 is SNHLY and CDR2 is FYNNEI. V lost 3 bases and J 0 bases, leaving 5 bases between the germline ends. This CDR3 has 14 residues. Full variable domain (outside the CDR3, taken from reference TRBV2 and TRBJ1-4): EPEVTQTPSHQVTQMGQEVILRCVPISNHLYFYWYRQILGQKVEFLVSFYNNEISEKSEIFDDQFSVERPDGSNFTLKIRSTKLEDSAMYFCASSEAATNEKLFFGSGTQLSVL.

Within the sample, this clone is large (0.1 to 1%). V gene TRBV4-1 combines with J gene TRBJ1-4, with a possible D match to TRBD1 (6 bases). Trimming left V 4 bases short and J 6 bases short, with 12 bases between. Germline CDR1 and CDR2: MGHRA and YSYEKL. The CDR3 is 14 residues long. CDR3 sequence reads: CASSPVEGDEKLFF. The CDR3 DNA reads as TGCGCCAGCAGCCCTGTAGAGGGGGATGAAAAACTGTTTTTT.

The gene calls are TRBV15 and TRBJ2-5; D is possibly TRBD1 (5 bases). Gene TRBJ2-7 matches the end of the DNA better, so the J call may be wrong. Germline V gene data show CDR1 as LNHNV and CDR2 as YYDKDF (reference sequence). The CDR3 totals 14 residues. The CDR3 DNA reads as TGTGCCACCAGCAGAGAAGGACACCTCTCCGAGCAGTACTTC. This codes for CATSREGHLSEQYF.

J is TRBJ2-5 and V is TRBV6-5; D possibly corresponds to TRBD1 (6 bases). Germline lookup yields CDR1 MNHEY and CDR2 SVGAGI. The CDR3 covers 14 residues. The germline V and J ends were trimmed by 5 bases and 5 bases, with 15 bases remaining between them. CDR3 sequence: CASSGGHLGETQYF. As DNA, the CDR3 is TGTGCCAGCAGTGGGGGACATCTGGGGGAGACCCAGTACTTC.

Details on this clone: The conserved phenylalanine or tryptophan is not found at the CDR3 terminus, so this likely reflects a read error. V and J are TRBV25-1 and TRBJ1-1; TRBD1 aligns across 8 bases. The CDR3 has 15 residues. CDR1 is MGHDK, CDR2 SYGVNS, per germline. Trimming took 8 bases from V and 0 from J; bases not matched to a gene: 8. The CDR3 here is CASGRAGGMNTEAFL. The CDR3 DNA sequence: TGTGCCAGCGGTCGGGCAGGGGGCATGAACACTGAAGCTTTCTTG.

This clone showed up just once. The rearrangement joins TRBV7-3 to TRBJ2-3, with TRBD2 matching over 10 bases. CDR3 length: 13 residues. With V trimmed by 6 bases and J by 3 bases, 0 bases remained unmatched. Germline V gene data show CDR1 as SGHTA and CDR2 as FQGTGA. The CDR3 is CASRLAGTDTQYF. The CDR3 DNA sequence: TGTGCCAGCAGACTAGCGGGGACAGATACGCAGTATTTT.

The V gene is TRBV14, the J gene TRBJ2-1; D gene uncertain. Deletions cut 1 base from V and 0 bases from J, with 7 bases between. The CDR3 covers 15 residues. The germline V gene encodes CDR1 SGHDN and CDR2 FVKESK. CDR3 sequence (DNA): TGTGCCAGCAGCCAAGTTCCGGGCTCCTACAATGAGCAGTTCTTC. Protein sequence: CASSQVPGSYNEQFF.

This clone occurred once. A junction end diverges from the germline sequence, so it may reflect a read error. The V call is TRBV6-6, the J call TRBJ2-7; TRBD1 agrees at 7 bases. CDR3 size: 16 residues. Germline values: CDR1 MNHNY, CDR2 SVGAGI (reference sequence). As DNA, the CDR3 is TGTGCCAGCACTTACAGGGTGGGACAGTCCTCCTACGAGCAGTACTTC. It specifies CASTYRVGQSSYEQYF.

The chain joins TRBV19 to TRBJ1-2, with 9 bases lining up with TRBD1. Germline CDR1 is LNHDA and CDR2 is SQIVND (reference sequence). The CDR3 runs 15 residues. The junction had 10 bases not matched to a gene; V was cut back by 1 base and J by 10 bases. For the CDR3, the DNA is TGTGCCAGTAGTATAGGAGACAGGGGGAGAATGGTCTACACCTTC. Translated, it gives CASSIGDRGRMVYTF.

This clone was observed a handful of times. The rearrangement joins TRBV21-1 to TRBJ1-2; the tabulated D call, TRBD1, remains unverified against the DNA. TRBV21-1 is a documented pseudogene. The CDR3 is 15 residues long. The CDR3 loop reads CASSRTVKFYYGYTF. The CDR3 coding sequence is TGTGCCAGCAGTCGGACAGTCAAGTTCTACTATGGCTACACCTTC.

The chain has TRBV29-1 and TRBJ2-1, with D possibly being TRBD1 (6 bases). Between the trimmed V and J ends, which lost 4 bases and 12 bases, there was a span of 10 bases. Germline V lookup: CDR1 SQVTM, CDR2 ANQGSEA. The CDR3 runs 10 residues. The CDR3, as DNA: TGCAGCGTTGTGGGGGCCGGGCAGTTCTTC. Residues: CSVVGAGQFF.

The chain is built from TRBV4-1 and TRBJ2-3; D not resolved. The CDR3 extends over 12 amino acids. The germline CDR1 and CDR2 sequences are MGHRA and YSYEKL. With 4 bases removed from V and 2 bases from J, the gap between germline ends came to 4 bases. CDR3 loop: CASSPHTDTQYF. CDR3 bases: TGCGCCAGCAGCCCCCACACAGATACGCAGTATTTT.

This chain uses TRBV4-1 with TRBJ2-1, with 11 positions matching TRBD2. The V segment lost 5 bases and the J segment 5 bases; nucleotides outside the gene matches: 11. Germline CDR1 reads MGHRA; CDR2 reads YSYEKL. The CDR3 has 17 amino acids. The CDR3 region has the DNA TGCGCCAGCAGCACCTCCGTGTTAGCGGGAGGGAACAATGAGCAGTTCTTC. This gives the protein CASSTSVLAGGNNEQFF.

V and J are TRBV27 and TRBJ2-7, with 9 bases lining up with TRBD2. V was clipped by 6 bases and J by 3 bases; unmatched bases: 18. CDR3 length: 18 residues. Germline V gene lookup returns CDR1 MNHEY and CDR2 SMNVEV (reference sequence). The DNA for the CDR3 is TGTGCCAGCAGCCGCTCACGCGCACTAGCGGGTCTTCACTACGAGCAGTACTTC. Translated: CASSRSRALAGLHYEQYF.

The chain is built from TRBV7-9 and TRBJ2-1; no firm D call. Per the germline V gene, CDR1 is SEHNR and CDR2 is FQNEAQ (reference sequence). Trimming left V 5 bases short and J 2 bases short, with 16 bases between. The CDR3 has 16 residues. The CDR3 spells CASSLPTAVPYNEQFF. In nucleotides, the CDR3 is TGTGCCAGCAGCCTACCGACTGCCGTCCCCTACAATGAGCAGTTCTTC.

The chain links TRBV11-3 to TRBJ2-5; D is possibly TRBD2 (5 bases). The DNA end favors TRBJ2-7, so the J call may be wrong. The CDR3 runs 14 residues. Germline V gene data show CDR1 as SGHNT and CDR2 as YENEEA. This CDR3 is CASTPRGYLDEQYF. The CDR3 bases are TGTGCCAGCACCCCCCGGGGATATCTTGACGAGCAGTACTTC.